The sequence of this T cell receptor (beta chain) was determined in a study of vaccination and CD4 T cells after COVID-19. Study as a whole: A median of 101 days (range 35 to 161) separated diagnosis from post-COVID sampling.

CDR3 length: 15 amino acids. The V segment lost 1 base and the J segment 0 bases; nucleotides outside the gene matches: 0. Germline values: CDR1 LGHNA, CDR2 YNFKEQ. Sequenced with the Oncomine TCR Beta short-read assay was DNA taken from cultured CD4+ T cells. One entry per CDR3 protein, called by TCRdb with MiXCR from the PCR reads. The sample has around 14,000 distinct CDR3 sequences, 53% seen once. Specified treatment: roughly 10-day PBMC culture with coronavirus spike peptide pools or control peptides (ViraFEST assay). This clonotype was counted between two and nine times. Its antigen remains unidentified.

This clonotype originated in a human donor who had recovered from COVID-19. The sequenced sample consisted of CD4+ T cells from blood, cultured in vitro. The chain employs TRBV4-2 and TRBJ2-7; the match to TRBD2 covers 10 bases. This chain's CDR3 is CASSQGLAGSYEQYF. CDR3 DNA: TGTGCCAGCAGCCAAGGACTAGCGGGCTCCTACGAGCAGTACTTC.